A single sample is the source of the 26 T cell receptor beta chains below, sequenced in a study of Graves' ophthalmopathy and Graves' hyperthyroidism. RNA transcripts provided the template for amplifying TCR beta CDR3 regions. An initial RT-PCR round employing HTBI primers preceded a second-round multiplex PCR. TCRdb re-called the multiplex PCR reads through MiXCR, storing one row per CDR3 protein. The sample consists of over 11,000 distinct CDR3 sequences, roughly 45% of them appearing once. The sequencing sample was made of peripheral blood. These receptors all stem from a woman under 40 with Graves' ophthalmopathy.

This sequence joins TRBV29-1 and TRBJ2-7; D is ambiguous. This CDR3 has 12 residues. V was cut by 1 base and J by 0 bases, with 4 bases left in between. Per the germline V gene, CDR1 is SQVTM and CDR2 is ANQGSEA. The CDR3 sequence is CSVEVSSYEQYF. Written as DNA, the CDR3 is TGCAGCGTTGAAGTCAGCTCCTACGAGCAGTACTTC.

This clonotype appeared many times. V gene TRBV27 combines with J gene TRBJ2-1, with D perhaps matching TRBD2 (7 bases). The CDR3 contains 14 residues. V was pared by 5 bases and J by 9 bases, with 17 bases between. Germline-derived CDR1 and CDR2 are MNHEY and SMNVEV (reference sequence). CDR3 in amino acids: CASSPMGGQAEQFF. The CDR3 DNA reads TGTGCCAGCAGTCCGATGGGGGGGCAGGCTGAGCAGTTCTTC.

The CDR3 loop reads CASSLGNRGGETQYF. CDR3 bases: TGTGCCAGCAGTTTAGGGAATAGGGGCGGGGAGACCCAGTACTTC. The gene calls are TRBV6-1 and TRBJ2-5; D is tentatively TRBD1 or TRBD2 (5 bases each). Trimming cost V 5 bases and J 5 bases, with 18 bases left between them. Germline V gene lookup returns CDR1 MNHNS and CDR2 SASEGT. This CDR3 spans 15 amino acids.

This clonotype came up a few times. The rearrangement links TRBV7-6 to TRBJ2-1; TRBD1 agrees at 11 bases. CDR3 size: 16 residues. J gave up 7 bases and V 2 bases, and 7 bases lay outside the gene matches. Germline V gives CDR1 SGHVS, CDR2 FNYEAQ. As DNA, the CDR3 is TGTGCCAGCAGCTTATTTTCTGGGACAGGGGGGAATGAGCAGTTCTTC. Its translation is CASSLFSGTGGNEQFF.

The chain uses TRBV10-3 and TRBJ1-3; tentatively, D is TRBD1 (6 bases). The germline gives CDR1 ENHRY, CDR2 SYGVKD. The CDR3 is 16 amino acids. Trimming cost V 2 bases and J 3 bases, with 14 bases left between them. CDR3: CAISEPPQGYGNTIYF. CDR3 nucleotide sequence: TGTGCCATCAGTGAGCCGCCTCAGGGGTATGGAAACACCATATATTTT.

This clonotype is medium-sized by share. The rearrangement joins TRBV29-1 to TRBJ2-3, with D possibly being TRBD2 (6 bases). The germline gives CDR1 SQVTM, CDR2 ANQGSEA. The CDR3 loop spans 16 amino acids. Trimming took 2 bases from V and 4 from J, leaving 19 bases between them. CDR3 in DNA: TGCAGCGTTGAAAGGGACCGGGACTGGGGGGCAGATACGCAGTATTTT. This gives the protein CSVERDRDWGADTQYF.

The table lists this clonotype with a few counts. This rearrangement joins TRBV29-1 to TRBJ2-6; 7 nucleotides align to TRBD1. The CDR3 has 15 amino acids. V lost 6 bases to trimming and J lost 0 bases; unmatched junction nucleotides: 5. CDR1 SQVTM and CDR2 ANQGSEA come from the germline V gene. CDR3 amino acids: CSVRDSTSGANVLTF. The CDR3 nucleotides read TGCAGCGTCCGGGACAGTACCTCTGGGGCCAACGTCCTGACTTTC.

A few counts support this clonotype. This chain links TRBV7-2 with TRBJ1-2; D not certain. The CDR3 totals 15 residues. Germline assignment: CDR1 SGHTA and CDR2 FQGNSA. V was pared by 4 bases and J by 2 bases, with 14 bases between. DNA of the CDR3: TGTGCCAGCAGCTCCGGCGGCGGACCAAACTATGGCTACACCTTC. Protein: CASSSGGGPNYGYTF.

This clonotype counts as medium-sized. The chain joins TRBV20-1 to TRBJ2-1; D ambiguous. The V end lost 2 bases, the J end lost 7 bases, and 6 bases lay between the germline ends. Germline V gene lookup returns CDR1 DFQATT and CDR2 SNEGSKA (reference sequence). There are 11 residues in the CDR3. Written as DNA, the CDR3 is TGCAGTGCTAGATGGGGAAATGAGCAGTTCTTC. Its protein is CSARWGNEQFF.

This chain links TRBV5-4 with TRBJ2-3, with 8 bases lining up with TRBD1. From germline, CDR1 is SGHNT and CDR2 YYREEE (reference sequence). Trimming at V came to 3 bases and at J to 3 bases, leaving 3 bases not matched to a gene. This CDR3 region has 14 residues. The CDR3: CASSSRQGTDTQYF. The CDR3 DNA is TGTGCCAGCAGCTCTCGACAGGGGACAGATACGCAGTATTTT.

This clonotype showed up many times. This rearrangement joins TRBV6-1 to TRBJ2-7, with TRBD2 identical over 10 bases. Germline V gene lookup returns CDR1 MNHNS and CDR2 SASEGT. V gave up 0 bases and J gave up 3 bases; unmatched junction bases: 8. There are 17 residues in the CDR3. The CDR3 sequence: CASSEARLAGAIYEQYF. The CDR3 nucleotides are TGTGCCAGCAGTGAAGCGCGCCTAGCGGGAGCCATCTACGAGCAGTACTTC.

This clonotype showed up just a few times. J is TRBJ2-5 and V is TRBV20-1; 9 bases agree with TRBD2. CDR1 and CDR2 from the germline V gene are DFQATT and SNEGSKA (reference sequence). Trimming cost V 5 bases and J 3 bases; bases outside gene matches: 4. CDR3 length equals 13 residues. The CDR3 nucleotides read TGCAGTGCTCCAGTAGCGGGAGAAGAGACCCAGTACTTC. Translated: CSAPVAGEETQYF.

Details on this clonotype: Its ends do not fully match the called genes, so a read error is possible. The genes are TRBV6-5 and TRBJ1-1; D is ambiguous. The CDR3 has 12 residues. CDR1 is MNHEY and CDR2 is SVGAGI in the germline V gene. The CDR3 bases are TGTGCCGGCAGCCGTCCGGGCTTCAGAGCTTTCTTT. This encodes CAGSRPGFRAFF.

The chain has TRBV6-6 and TRBJ1-5; 9 nucleotides agree with TRBD1. J was trimmed by 4 bases and V by 5 bases; bases with no gene match: 15. Germline CDR1 is MNHNY and CDR2 is SVGAGI (reference sequence). The CDR3 runs to 18 residues. The CDR3 sequence is CASSRLRETGGTNQPQHF. The DNA of the CDR3 is TGTGCCAGCAGTCGCCTTAGAGAGACAGGGGGAACGAATCAGCCCCAGCATTTT.

In its sample, this clonotype is medium-sized. The rearrangement links TRBV19 to TRBJ2-5; 15 nucleotides agree with TRBD2. Losses at the gene ends were 3 bases for V and 5 bases for J; bases not matched to a gene: 10. The length of the CDR3 is 18 residues. Germline V gene data show CDR1 as LNHDA and CDR2 as SQIVND (reference sequence). The CDR3, as DNA: TGTGCCAGTAGTATCTCGACCTGGACTAGCGGGAGGGGGGAGACCCAGTACTTC. It codes for CASSISTWTSGRGETQYF.

V usage is TRBV7-2 and J usage is TRBJ1-3; no clear D gene. Germline V gene sequence: CDR1 SGHTA, CDR2 FQGNSA. Trimming took 3 bases from V and 0 from J, leaving 9 bases between them. The CDR3 has 15 residues. The CDR3 reads CASSFVGSSGNTIYF. In DNA, the CDR3 is TGTGCCAGCAGCTTCGTCGGCAGCTCTGGAAACACCATATATTTT.

This clonotype appeared a single time. The rearrangement joins TRBV20-1 to TRBJ2-7; D possibly corresponds to TRBD2 (5 bases). Per the germline V gene, CDR1 is DFQATT and CDR2 is SNEGSKA (reference sequence). V lost 6 bases to trimming and J lost 2 bases, with 11 bases between them. There are 12 residues in the CDR3. CDR3 residues: CSAPRGPYEQYF. The CDR3, as DNA: TGCAGTGCCCCGCGAGGGCCCTACGAGCAGTACTTC.

The chain couples TRBV2 to TRBJ2-7; D gene uncertain. CDR3 size: 11 residues. Trimming removed 8 bases at V and 2 bases at J, with 7 bases between. The germline V gene encodes CDR1 SNHLY and CDR2 FYNNEI. The CDR3 nucleotides are TGTGCCAGCTCCACCACCTACGAGCAGTACTTC. Its translation: CASSTTYEQYF. The full variable domain, rest sourced from reference TRBV2 and TRBJ2-7, is EPEVTQTPSHQVTQMGQEVILRCVPISNHLYFYWYRQILGQKVEFLVSFYNNEISEKSEIFDDQFSVERPDGSNFTLKIRSTKLEDSAMYFCASSTTYEQYFGPGTRLTVT.

This clonotype rates as medium-sized. V is TRBV19 and J is TRBJ2-1, with 7 nucleotides matching TRBD1. J was trimmed by 0 bases and V by 7 bases; bases with no gene match: 0. CDR1 LNHDA and CDR2 SQIVND come from the germline V gene (reference sequence). The CDR3 loop spans 13 amino acids. CDR3 residues: CASNRGSYNEQFF. The DNA of the CDR3 is TGTGCCAGTAACAGGGGCTCCTACAATGAGCAGTTCTTC.

As for this clonotype: Possible read error: a much larger clone is one base away. The V call is TRBV2, the J call TRBJ1-5; maybe TRBD1 (5 bases). The CDR3 is 14 residues long. CDR1 and CDR2 (germline): SNHLY, FYNNEI. CDR3 in amino acids: CASSDQVGTQSQHF. The DNA of the CDR3 is TGTGCCAGCAGTGACCAGGTGGGGACTCAGTCCCAGCATTTT. Filled out from reference TRBV2 and TRBJ1-5, the complete variable domain reads EPEVTQTPSHQVTQMGQEVILRCVPISNHLYFYWYRQILGQKVEFLVSFYNNEISEKSEIFDDQFSVERPDGSNFTLKIRSTKLEDSAMYFCASSDQVGTQSQHFGDGTRLSIL.

This clonotype was found many times. J is TRBJ2-2 and V is TRBV30; no firm D call. V lost 1 base to trimming and J lost 8 bases, with 8 bases between them. This CDR3 comprises 12 residues. From germline, CDR1 is GTSNPN and CDR2 SVGIG (reference sequence). Here the CDR3 reads CAWSEEVGELFF. CDR3 nucleotide sequence: TGTGCCTGGAGTGAAGAGGTTGGGGAGCTGTTTTTT.

The genes are TRBV6-1 and TRBJ1-4, with D unresolved. Germline V gene lookup returns CDR1 MNHNS and CDR2 SASEGT. V lost 2 bases and J 8 bases, leaving 12 bases between the germline ends. The CDR3 is 14 residues long. CDR3 DNA: TGTGCCAGCAGTGAAATTGGGGAAGGAGAAAAACTGTTTTTT. This translates into CASSEIGEGEKLFF.

This clonotype occurred many times. V and J are TRBV20-1 and TRBJ2-3; tentative D call: TRBD2 (5 bases). The germline V gene has CDR1 DFQATT and CDR2 SNEGSKA (reference sequence). The CDR3 length is 11 residues. Trimming left V 7 bases short and J 8 bases short, with 13 bases between. The DNA of the CDR3 is TGCAGTGTCATCCCCGGAGGTACGCAGTATTTT. It codes for CSVIPGGTQYF.

This clonotype was counted a few times. The chain is built from TRBV6-1 and TRBJ2-3; D may match TRBD1 or TRBD2 (5 bases each). There are 14 residues in the CDR3. The germline V and J ends were trimmed by 7 bases and 2 bases, with 13 bases remaining between them. CDR1 is MNHNS, CDR2 SASEGT, per germline. The DNA for the CDR3 is TGTGCCAGCACCCCGGGACGGGACACAGATACGCAGTATTTT. This gives the protein CASTPGRDTDTQYF.

This clonotype is medium-sized within its sample. The chain carries TRBV2 and TRBJ2-6; 12 bases align to TRBD1. The CDR3 has 18 amino acids. Germline V gene sequence: CDR1 SNHLY, CDR2 FYNNEI. V lost 8 bases to trimming and J lost 4 bases; unmatched junction nucleotides: 12. The CDR3 bases are TGTGCCAGCTACACTCCGGGACAGGGGGCTCACGGGGCCAACGTCCTGACTTTC. This codes for CASYTPGQGAHGANVLTF.

This clonotype was counted between two and nine times. CDR3 in amino acids: CAISDKGQTTGELFF. In DNA form, the CDR3 reads TGTGCCATCAGTGATAAGGGACAGACCACCGGGGAGCTGTTTTTT. This chain joins TRBV10-3 and TRBJ2-2; 7 bases match TRBD1. This CDR3 spans 15 amino acids. The V and J ends lost 3 bases and 4 bases, in that order; junction bases with no gene match: 5. Germline assignment: CDR1 ENHRY and CDR2 SYGVKD.